The TCR beta chain under discussion was sequenced for a study of T cells in narcolepsy. The germline V gene has CDR1 SGHVS and CDR2 FQNEAQ. Trimming pared 3 bases from V and 6 bases from J, leaving 9 bases between. This CDR3 is built from 13 residues. With regard to this clone: Antigen unknown.

The method was immunoSEQ multiplex PCR; TCRdb's version includes in-frame clones alone and lacks a portion of them. There are around 31,000 clones in the sample; about four fifths occur only once, and about 2.8% lies in the top ten. Whole-study findings and limits: HCRT-specific and TRIB2-specific autoreactive clonotypes appeared among same-patient CSF and blood CD4+ clonotypes. In some patient and control memory CD4+ samples, autoreactive clones were absent.

Sequencing was carried out using CD45RA- memory CD4+ T cells from PBMCs. The chain uses TRBV7-8 and TRBJ1-5; tentatively, D is TRBD1 (5 bases). The receptor comes from a human donor with narcolepsy. The CDR3 is CASSLGGAQPQHF. CDR3 nucleotide sequence: TGTGCCAGCAGCTTGGGAGGGGCTCAGCCCCAGCATTTT.